The rows below give T cell receptor beta chains drawn from one sample of a study of shared clonotypes between healthy human individuals. Clones were read by immunoSEQ multiplex PCR, and TCRdb kept only the in-frame ones, dropping some. This sample has about 550,000 clones; nearly 97% occur once, and the top ten carry around 0.097%. Source material: naive CD8+ T cells sorted from blood. These receptors all stem from a woman aged 25 to 45 in good health. The CDR3 runs from the conserved cysteine through the conserved F or W. A D gene is named only where the DNA matches it firmly.

j_call v_call d_call cdr3_length cdr3_aa
TRBJ1-2 TRBV10-2 - 15 CASSYGRSPNYGYTF
TRBJ2-1 TRBV10-3 TRBD2 16 CAISVGVSGRADEQFF
TRBJ1-5 TRBV28 - 16 CASSLRRLYSNQPQHF
TRBJ2-7 TRBV6-5 - 12 CASSDSSYEQYF
TRBJ1-1 TRBV9 TRBD1 14 CASSVEGAGTEAFF
TRBJ1-2 TRBV5-4 - 13 CASSLDGNYGYTF
TRBJ1-2 TRBV6-1 - 13 CASSDDRFWGYTF
TRBJ1-5 TRBV28 - 15 CASRGLYIQNQPQHF
TRBJ2-1 TRBV25-1 TRBD1 15 CASSPGTGIYNEQFF
TRBJ1-1 TRBV5-1 - 13 CASSKRLNTEAFF
TRBJ1-2 TRBV29-1 TRBD1 14 CSVAGTGASYGYTF
TRBJ2-1 TRBV4-2 TRBD2 16 CASSPVAGGSYNEQFF
- TRBV27 TRBD1 14 CASSPLRQGYEQYF
TRBJ2-1 TRBV19 TRBD2 14 CASVGTSEYNEQFF
TRBJ2-1 TRBV6-1 TRBD1 14 CASSTGQGDTEQFF
TRBJ2-5 TRBV27 TRBD1 15 CASIARTGSLETQYF
TRBJ2-3 TRBV21-1 - 22 CASSKQGPSGLAGGGETDTQYF
TRBJ2-3 TRBV27 - 15 CASSALRSSTDTQYF
TRBJ2-3 TRBV20-1 - 11 CSVTGLDTQYF
TRBJ1-1 TRBV19 - 13 CASSNGHYTEAFF
TRBJ2-2 TRBV5-4 - 14 CASSSRLNTGELFF
TRBJ1-2 TRBV28 - 14 CASTLTGADYGYTF
TRBJ2-7 TRBV4-1 - 14 CASSQEEGSYEQYF
TRBJ1-1 TRBV7-9 - 16 CASSSQLSRRNTEAFF
TRBJ1-5 TRBV27 - 14 CASSPGGGGQPQHF
TRBJ1-4 TRBV23-1 TRBD1 17 CASSHAYRTGGREKLFF
TRBJ2-7 TRBV4-1 - 14 CASSQDIHDYEQYF
TRBJ1-1 TRBV28 - 17 CASTLFTGHSMNTEAFF
TRBJ2-3 TRBV5-1 TRBD2 16 CASSGTIAGLADTQYF
TRBJ2-1 TRBV7-2 TRBD2 17 CASSLVAGGSSYNEQFF
TRBJ2-1 TRBV11-2 TRBD2 15 CASSPTGTSGLAQFF
TRBJ2-7 TRBV9 TRBD2 15 CASSPGGREPGEQYF
TRBJ2-7 TRBV27 TRBD1 13 CASSLDRGYEQYF
TRBJ1-3 TRBV27 - 14 CASSEESSGNTIYF
TRBJ2-7 TRBV7-9 - 15 CASSGIGHSTYEQYF
TRBJ2-5 TRBV28 - 18 CASSSPNLIRVYQETQYF